This T cell receptor beta chain was captured in a study of blood T cell repertoires in COVID-19 (TCRdb year 2020). About the full investigation: Samples from collaborators originated in the United States, Italy and Spain and spanned both the acute and convalescent phases of COVID-19. Subjects who had been exposed to COVID-19, were actively infected with it, or had recovered from it provided the deeply sampled blood TCRbeta repertoires that made up the dataset. The samples were drawn from two sources: the first 160 participants of the ongoing ImmuneRACE study, and over 950 subjects contributed by 6 global collaborators. A freely available public database, intended as a resource for researchers studying the immune response to SARS-CoV-2, is where the repertoires were released. The material from the prospective study consisted of cDNA or gDNA derived from T cells, B-cell-depleted T cells, or PBMCs. Where available, HLA class I and class II types were obtained from metadata supplied by the sample provider rather than from assay-based typing. Nearly every sample came with metadata listing a de-identified subject ID, COVID-19 status, age in years and sex. Broader findings and caveats from the paper: Clinical and demographic metadata were provided uncurated, with the amount varying by source and participant.

At one collaborating source in Seattle, patients were enrolled during active infection and were followed longitudinally through the course of disease. Collaborating institutions collected whole blood in K2EDTA tubes following their own protocols. For TCRbeta analysis, collaborators shipped samples as frozen whole blood, isolated PBMCs, or DNA extracted from either of those sample types. After removal of 6 bases from V and 4 bases from J, the junction retains 5 bases not matched to a gene. The CDR3 numbers 16 residues from cysteine through phenylalanine. The kept DNA is CDR3 alone, 48 bases in frame from the first base. CDR1 and CDR2 are drawn from the germline V gene: SNHLY, FYNNEI. TCRbeta CDR3 regions were amplified from genomic DNA using the immunoSEQ Assay, a bias-controlled multiplex PCR. Concerning the study's data processing: The number of nucleated cells in each sample was estimated by amplification of reference gene primers within the assay. To quantify the absolute abundance of each unique TCRbeta CDR3 rearrangement, sequence reads were collapsed and filtered. For each sample, productive Simpson clonality was calculated as the square root of Simpson's diversity index across productive rearrangements. Imported from immuneACCESS, the table was reduced by TCRdb to in-frame sequences with V and J called. These copies leave out some clones; in studies compared against another copy, an unresolved V gene accounts for under half, and the cause of the remainder is not known. V, J and clone size derive from that table, while D and trimming were established from the DNA sequence. The sample table lists a few hundred thousand clones, around 81% of them with a count of one. The ten largest clones take up approximately 15% of the sample.

A remark on this clone: What this receptor recognizes is not known. Base quality data are lacking; no much larger clone is found one base away.

Sequencing used peripheral blood. The TCR sequence derives from a person between 65 and 79 years old with COVID-19, enrolled during active disease. Recombination connected TRBV2 to TRBJ2-4, with 14 bases aligning to TRBD2. The nucleotides read TGTGCCAGCAGGAGACTAGCGGGGGGGTCAAAAAACATTCAGTACTTC. This translates into CASRRLAGGSKNIQYF.